This is a list of T cell receptor beta chains from one sample in a study of T cell responses to AZD1222 COVID-19 vaccine. The table came from immunoSEQ multiplex PCR; TCRdb's copy has only in-frame clones and leaves some out. The sample contains around 78,000 clones, about nine tenths of which appear only once. The input for sequencing was peripheral blood, taken on day 0 of AZD1222 vaccination. The receptors come from an adult in good health. The CDR3 runs from the conserved cysteine through the conserved F or W. A D gene is named only where the DNA matches it firmly. Some rows have no size entry. The others give once, few or many, or a class for an expanded clone.

d_gene | abundance | j_gene | v_gene | CDR3nt | CDR3aa
TRBD1 | - | TRBJ1-4 | TRBV5-1 | TGCGCCAGCAGCATACAGGGGAATGAAAAACTGTTTTTT | CASSIQGNEKLFF
TRBD1 | - | TRBJ2-3 | TRBV28 | TGTGCCAGCATCCCCGGGACAGGGAGAAACACAGATACGCAGTATTTT | CASIPGTGRNTDTQYF
TRBD1 | once | TRBJ2-7 | TRBV10-3 | TGTGCCATCAGGACAGGGATCCAAAGCTCCTACGAGCAGTACTTC | CAIRTGIQSSYEQYF
- | - | TRBJ1-2 | TRBV6-6 | TGTGCCAGCAGTATCGGGACTGGATATGGCTACACCTTC | CASSIGTGYGYTF
- | - | TRBJ2-5 | TRBV3-1/TRBV3-2 | TGTGCCAGCAGCCAAGATAGCCGAGGCTGGATGCAAGAGACCCAGTACTTC | CASSQDSRGWMQETQYF
TRBD1 | - | TRBJ1-1 | TRBV7-9 | TGTGCCAGCAGCTTAGGCACAGGGGGAGGCACTGAAGCTTTCTTT | CASSLGTGGGTEAFF
- | few | TRBJ1-4 | TRBV3-1/TRBV3-2 | TGTGCCAGCAGCCAAGATAAGAACGAAAAACTGTTTTTT | CASSQDKNEKLFF
- | - | TRBJ2-7 | TRBV6-2/TRBV6-3 | TGTGCCAGCAGTTTCGCTGGGATCGAGCAGTACTTC | CASSFAGIEQYF
- | - | TRBJ1-2 | TRBV7-9 | TGTGCCAGCAGTCCCGACGCTTTAAGGGGCTACACCTTC | CASSPDALRGYTF
- | - | TRBJ1-4 | TRBV5-5 | TGTGCCAGCAGCTTGGATGGGGGCGCCGGTGAAAAACTGTTTTTT | CASSLDGGAGEKLFF
- | few | TRBJ1-6 | TRBV30 | TGTGCCTGGACCCGGACAGTGGAGCCCCTCCACTTT | CAWTRTVEPLHF
TRBD1 | - | TRBJ1-4 | TRBV5-4 | TGTGCCAGCAGCTTGGCTCCGGGGACAGGGAATGAAAAACTGTTTTTT | CASSLAPGTGNEKLFF
- | - | TRBJ2-7 | TRBV3-1/TRBV3-2 | TGTGCCAGCAGCCAAGGGGGGTTCCACAGTTACGAGCAGTACTTC | CASSQGGFHSYEQYF
- | - | TRBJ1-4 | TRBV11-3 | TGTGCCAGCAGCCTTATTATGGATACAACTAATGAAAAACTGTTTTTT | CASSLIMDTTNEKLFF
- | - | TRBJ1-6 | TRBV6-6 | TGTGCCAGCAGTTACCCGATCACGACTGACGGTTCACCCCTCCACTTT | CASSYPITTDGSPLHF
- | - | TRBJ1-4 | TRBV25-1 | TGTGCCAGCGGACAGACGGAAAAACTGTTTTTT | CASGQTEKLFF
- | - | TRBJ1-5 | TRBV11-3 | TGTGCCAGCAGCTTAGGTGGAGATCAGCCCCAGCATTTT | CASSLGGDQPQHF
- | - | TRBJ1-1 | TRBV19 | TGTGCCAGTAGTATTCCAGCTCTAAACACTGAAGCTTTCTTT | CASSIPALNTEAFF
- | - | TRBJ1-4 | TRBV11-2 | TGTGCCAGCAGCTTAGGATTGACAGCGTCAACTAATGAAAAACTGTTTTTT | CASSLGLTASTNEKLFF
- | - | TRBJ1-1 | TRBV5-1 | TGCGCCAGCAAGGCAGGGGACACTGAAGCTTTCTTT | CASKAGDTEAFF
TRBD2 | - | TRBJ2-7 | TRBV7-3 | TGTGCCAGCAGCCCCGGGATTAGCGGGAGGGCCCATACCTACGAGCAGTACTTC | CASSPGISGRAHTYEQYF
- | few | TRBJ1-2 | TRBV6-2/TRBV6-3 | TGTGCCAGCAGTTACAGTCCCGTACAGGACCACTATGGCTACACCTTC | CASSYSPVQDHYGYTF
TRBD2 | - | TRBJ2-7 | TRBV7-9 | TGTGCCAGCAGCTTAGCGCTAGCGGGAGTCGGCGAGCAGTACTTC | CASSLALAGVGEQYF
- | - | TRBJ1-2 | TRBV27 | TGTGCCAGCAGTTCCACCCTCCCCTCATCCTATGGCTACACCTTC | CASSSTLPSSYGYTF
- | - | TRBJ1-1 | TRBV9 | TGTGCCAGCAGCGTAATCCGAGAGGGTGCTTTCTTT | CASSVIREGAFF
- | - | TRBJ2-2 | TRBV24-1 | TGTGCCACGTCCCCTCGCCTGACCACCGGGGAGCTGTTTTTT | CATSPRLTTGELFF
- | - | TRBJ1-2 | TRBV11-3 | TGTGCCAGCAGCTCCGACAGCTATGGCTACACCTTC | CASSSDSYGYTF
TRBD2 | - | TRBJ2-7 | TRBV9 | TGTGCCAGCAGCGCCAATAAACTAGCGGGAGGGCCGGCTAAACACGAGCAGTACTTC | CASSANKLAGGPAKHEQYF
- | few | TRBJ2-7 | TRBV6-5 | TGTGCCAGCAGTCTGGAGAGAGCCACCTACGAGCAGTACTTC | CASSLERATYEQYF
- | - | TRBJ2-3 | TRBV4-1 | TGCGCCAGCAGCCCCTTAGGAGATACGCAGTATTTT | CASSPLGDTQYF
- | - | TRBJ2-1 | TRBV10-3 | TGTGCCATCAGCCGGGACACGGAGGGCAATGAGCAGTTCTTC | CAISRDTEGNEQFF
- | - | TRBJ1-6 | TRBV7-9 | TGTGCCAGCAGCTTAGACAGCTATAATTCACCCCTCCACTTT | CASSLDSYNSPLHF
TRBD1 | - | TRBJ2-7 | TRBV19 | TGTGCCAGTAGTTCCCAGACAGGGCGAGCGGACGAGCAGTACTTC | CASSSQTGRADEQYF
- | - | TRBJ2-1 | TRBV11-2 | TGTGCCAGCAGCCCCGGTAGGGATGAGCAGTTCTTC | CASSPGRDEQFF
- | - | TRBJ2-1 | TRBV7-9 | TGTGCCAGCAGCTCAGACAGGACCTCCTACAATGAGCAGTTCTTC | CASSSDRTSYNEQFF
TRBD1 | - | TRBJ1-2 | TRBV29-1 | TGCAGCGTTGATTTAGGACAGGGGAATGGCTACACCTTC | CSVDLGQGNGYTF
- | - | TRBJ1-2 | TRBV6-5 | TGTGCCAGCAGTCAGACTGGCGGGGCGGACGGCTACACCTTC | CASSQTGGADGYTF
- | - | TRBJ2-7 | TRBV6-5 | TGTGCCAGCGCCGACCCGGAGTCGTGGTACTTC | CASADPESWYF
- | - | TRBJ2-1 | TRBV6-5 | TGTGCCAGCAGGTCCAGCCCGAGGCAGTTCTTC | CASRSSPRQFF
- | - | TRBJ2-7 | TRBV27 | TGTGCCAGCAGTTCCGGGGGCGTCGCCGAGCAGTACTTC | CASSSGGVAEQYF
- | - | TRBJ1-3 | TRBV7-6 | TGTGCCAGCAGCTACCAGGGATCCCCTGGAAACACCATATATTTT | CASSYQGSPGNTIYF
- | - | TRBJ2-7 | TRBV19 | TGTGCCAGTAAGCTCCGGGGGGCCCCAACCTACGAGCAGTACTTC | CASKLRGAPTYEQYF
- | - | TRBJ2-2 | TRBV5-8 | TGTGCCGGGGACACCGGGGAGCTGTTTTTT | CAGDTGELFF
TRBD2 | - | TRBJ2-7 | TRBV11-3 | TGTGCCAGCAGCTTAGATCTTAGCGGGAGATGGGGTGCCTACGAGCAGTACTTC | CASSLDLSGRWGAYEQYF
TRBD2 | - | TRBJ2-5 | TRBV3-1/TRBV3-2 | TGTGCCAGCAGCCAAGAAATGGCGGGAGATCAAGAGACCCAGTACTTC | CASSQEMAGDQETQYF
- | - | TRBJ2-2 | TRBV9 | TGTGCCAGCAGCGGACAGGAGCCGAACACCGGGGAGCTGTTTTTT | CASSGQEPNTGELFF
- | - | TRBJ1-4 | TRBV6-5 | TGTGCCAGCAGTTACTCAGGAAAACTGTTTTTT | CASSYSGKLFF
- | once | TRBJ1-1 | TRBV7-2 | TGTGCCAGCAGCTTAGACCTCACCCCGGCTTTCTTT | CASSLDLTPAFF
- | - | TRBJ1-1 | TRBV12-3/TRBV12-4 | TGTGCCAGCAGCTACCTGGGTTTTGAAGCTTTCTTT | CASSYLGFEAFF
- | - | TRBJ2-5 | TRBV5-1 | TGCGCCAGCAGCCCCTCCTCCCTGGGGGAGACCCAGTACTTC | CASSPSSLGETQYF
- | - | TRBJ1-1 | TRBV29-1 | TGCAGCGTTGACCGGGGGTATGGAACTGAAGCTTTCTTT | CSVDRGYGTEAFF
- | - | TRBJ2-6 | TRBV10-3 | TGTGCCAGTCGACAGCCGAGTGGATCTGGGGCCAACGTCCTGACTTTC | CASRQPSGSGANVLTF
- | - | TRBJ2-2 | TRBV7-9 | TGTGCCAGCAGGCCTGACAGGAACACCGGGGAGCTGTTTTTT | CASRPDRNTGELFF
TRBD2 | - | TRBJ2-2 | TRBV3-1/TRBV3-2 | TGTGCCAGCAGCCTACTACGGACTAGCGGACAAGCGAACACCGGGGAGCTGTTTTTT | CASSLLRTSGQANTGELFF
- | once | TRBJ1-1 | TRBV10-3 | TGTGCCATCAGTGAGTCAGCCAGGAGCACTGAAGCTTTCTTT | CAISESARSTEAFF
TRBD1 | - | TRBJ2-1 | TRBV19 | TGTGCCAGCCATAGAGGAGGGGGACAGGGGGCTATCAATGAGCAGTTCTTC | CASHRGGGQGAINEQFF
- | - | TRBJ1-1 | TRBV29-1 | TGCAGCGTTGGGGGTGTGGGTGAAGCTTTCTTT | CSVGGVGEAFF
- | - | TRBJ2-2 | TRBV6-5 | TGTGCCAGCAGGCCCCTGAACACCGGGGAGCTGTTTTTT | CASRPLNTGELFF
- | - | TRBJ2-1 | TRBV30 | TGTGCCTGGGGCCTCTCGGGGGATGAGCAGTTCTTC | CAWGLSGDEQFF
- | - | TRBJ2-1 | TRBV18 | TGTGCCAGCTCGCCCTCGACGGCCTACAATGAGCAGTTCTTC | CASSPSTAYNEQFF